This entry concerns a single T cell receptor (beta chain). This entry is derived from a study of TIL therapy for anti-PD-1-resistant metastatic lung cancer. This was the immunoSEQ v3 assay. Clones were sequenced by immunoSEQ multiplex PCR, and TCRdb holds only the in-frame ones, with some missing. The sample has about 26,000 clones; under 80% are singletons. Time point indicated: pre-treatment sample, taken before nivolumab and TIL therapy. The tumor samples were excised metastases, mostly pleural nodules or supraclavicular lymph nodes. The source was tumor tissue, collected at baseline. The sequence was obtained from a woman between 30 and 80 years old with non-small cell lung cancer.

The CDR3 spells CASSLRGATNEKLFF. Written as DNA, the CDR3 is TGTGCCAGCAGCTTAAGAGGCGCAACTAATGAAAAACTGTTTTTT. The rearrangement links TRBV7-2 to TRBJ1-4; D not certain. The germline V and J ends were trimmed by 2 bases and 0 bases, with 7 bases remaining between them. The germline V gene has CDR1 SGHTA and CDR2 FQGNSA. The CDR3 has 15 amino acids. The full variable domain, completed using reference TRBV7-2 and TRBJ1-4, is GAGVSQSPSNKVTEKGKDVELRCDPISGHTALYWYRQSLGQGLEFLIYFQGNSAPDKSGLPSDRFSAERTGGSVSTLTIQRTQQEDSAVYLCASSLRGATNEKLFFGSGTQLSVL.